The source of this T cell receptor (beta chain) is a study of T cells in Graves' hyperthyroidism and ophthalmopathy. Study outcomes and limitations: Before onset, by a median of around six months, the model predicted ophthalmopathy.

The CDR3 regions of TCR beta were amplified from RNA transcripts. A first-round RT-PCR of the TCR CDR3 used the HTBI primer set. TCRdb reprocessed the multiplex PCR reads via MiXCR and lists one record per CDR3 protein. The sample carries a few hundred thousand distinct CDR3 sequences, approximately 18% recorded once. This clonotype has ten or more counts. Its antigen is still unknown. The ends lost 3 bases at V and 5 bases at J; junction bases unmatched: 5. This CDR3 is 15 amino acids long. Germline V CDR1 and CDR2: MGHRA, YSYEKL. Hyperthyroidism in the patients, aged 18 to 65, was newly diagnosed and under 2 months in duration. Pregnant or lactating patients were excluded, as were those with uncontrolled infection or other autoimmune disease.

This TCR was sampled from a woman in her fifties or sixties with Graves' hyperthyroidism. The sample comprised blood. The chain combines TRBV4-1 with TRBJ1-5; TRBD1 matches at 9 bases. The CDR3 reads CASSQRTGGDQPQHF. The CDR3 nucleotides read TGCGCCAGCAGCCAGCGCACAGGGGGCGATCAGCCCCAGCATTTT.